Below are 8 T cell receptor beta chains sequenced from a single sample in a study of cytomegalovirus exposure and HLA in healthy donors. The PCR contained 60 Vbeta and 13 Jbeta primers. Some clones are missing from TCRdb's copy, which holds only in-frame ones; the method was immunoSEQ multiplex PCR. In the table there are more than 110,000 clones, about four fifths of which are singletons. The sequencing sample was made of PBMCs. Every receptor here comes from a male donor in good health and CMV-seronegative.

The chain joins TRBV30 to TRBJ1-5; 7 positions agree with TRBD1. The V segment lost 1 base and the J segment 4 bases; nucleotides outside the gene matches: 7. The CDR3 contains 15 residues. The germline V gene has CDR1 GTSNPN and CDR2 SVGIG (reference sequence). As DNA, the CDR3 is TGTGCCTGGAGTGCCCACAGGGGCCGGAATCAGCCCCAGCATTTT. It codes for CAWSAHRGRNQPQHF.

V and J are TRBV10-1 and TRBJ1-1; D gene uncertain. Trimming stripped 3 bases from V and 3 bases from J, with 14 bases between. Per the germline V gene, CDR1 is WNHNN and CDR2 is SYGVQD (reference sequence). CDR3 length: 15 amino acids. This chain's CDR3 is CASSESRFEYTEAFF. In nucleotides, the CDR3 is TGCGCCAGCAGTGAAAGCAGGTTCGAGTACACTGAAGCTTTCTTT.

The rearrangement links TRBV30 to TRBJ1-2, with TRBD1 matching over 9 bases. This CDR3 contains 14 residues. The germline V gene encodes CDR1 GTSNPN and CDR2 SVGIG (reference sequence). After removal of 0 bases from V and 7 bases from J, the junction contained 6 bases not matched to a gene. The CDR3 DNA is TGTGCCTGGAGTGTACGGGGACAGGGCGGTGGCTACACCTTC. Translating gives CAWSVRGQGGGYTF.

V usage is TRBV2 and J usage is TRBJ1-2, with D possibly being TRBD1 (6 bases). Germline CDR1 reads SNHLY; CDR2 reads FYNNEI. This CDR3 is built from 14 residues. Trimming took 7 bases from V and 6 from J, leaving 18 bases between them. The CDR3 DNA reads as TGTGCCAGCAAGAACAGGGTAGGAGCACATGGCTACACCTTC. This encodes CASKNRVGAHGYTF. Filled out from reference TRBV2 and TRBJ1-2, the complete variable domain reads EPEVTQTPSHQVTQMGQEVILRCVPISNHLYFYWYRQILGQKVEFLVSFYNNEISEKSEIFDDQFSVERPDGSNFTLKIRSTKLEDSAMYFCASKNRVGAHGYTFGSGTRLTVV.

The chain couples TRBV5-4 to TRBJ1-2, with D possibly TRBD1 on 6 matching bases. Germline V gene data show CDR1 as SGHNT and CDR2 as YYREEE (reference sequence). Trimming removed 2 bases from V and 0 bases from J, with 11 bases in between. This CDR3 has 15 residues. As DNA, the CDR3 is TGTGCCAGCAGCTTCCGCCGGACAGCTAACTATGGCTACACCTTC. This codes for CASSFRRTANYGYTF. Using reference TRBV5-4 and TRBJ1-2 for the parts outside the CDR3, the full variable domain is ETGVTQSPTHLIKTRGQQVTLRCSSQSGHNTVSWYQQALGQGPQFIFQYYREEENGRGNFPPRFSGLQFPNYSSELNVNALELDDSALYLCASSFRRTANYGYTFGSGTRLTVV.

The chain is built from TRBV23-1 and TRBJ1-5, with TRBD1 identical over 7 bases. TRBV23-1 carries the ORF label, with uncertain function. Trimming took 2 bases from V and 0 from J; bases not matched to a gene: 10. The CDR3 is 18 residues long. This CDR3 reads CASSQRADRDHSNQPQHF. The CDR3 DNA reads TGCGCCAGCAGTCAACGGGCCGACAGGGATCATAGCAATCAGCCCCAGCATTTT.

This clone was counted once. The chain has TRBV30 and TRBJ2-5, with 8 bases lining up with TRBD1. The V and J ends lost 3 bases and 5 bases, in that order; junction bases with no gene match: 11. CDR1 and CDR2 (germline): GTSNPN, SVGIG (reference sequence). The CDR3 is 15 amino acids. The CDR3 nucleotides are TGTGCCTGGAGCCTCCAGACAGGGGTTGGGGAGACCCAGTACTTC. The encoded protein is CAWSLQTGVGETQYF.

J is TRBJ2-5 and V is TRBV5-1, with D tentatively TRBD2 (6 bases). Germline V gene sequence: CDR1 SGHRS, CDR2 YFSETQ. The CDR3 spans 16 residues. Between the trimmed V and J ends, which lost 5 bases and 3 bases, there was a span of 20 bases. The CDR3 loop reads CASRSGGALIEETQYF. As DNA, the CDR3 is TGCGCCAGCAGATCGGGCGGGGCACTAATTGAAGAGACCCAGTACTTC.